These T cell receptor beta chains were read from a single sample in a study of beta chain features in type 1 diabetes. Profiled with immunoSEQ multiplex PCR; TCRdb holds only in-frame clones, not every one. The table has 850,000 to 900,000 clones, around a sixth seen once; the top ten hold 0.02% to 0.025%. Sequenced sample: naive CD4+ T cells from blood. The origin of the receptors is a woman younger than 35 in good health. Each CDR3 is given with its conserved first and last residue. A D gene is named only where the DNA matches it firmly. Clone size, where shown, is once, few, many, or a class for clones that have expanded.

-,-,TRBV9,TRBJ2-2,CASSVGAGNTGELFF,TGTGCCAGCAGCGTCGGAGCGGGCAACACCGGGGAGCTGTTTTTT
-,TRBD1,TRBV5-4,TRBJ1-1,CASSLGRGPLNTEAFF,TGTGCCAGCAGCTTGGGCAGGGGGCCCTTGAACACTGAAGCTTTCTTT
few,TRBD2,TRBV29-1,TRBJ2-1,CSVLAGSSYNEQFF,TGCAGCGTTTTAGCGGGGAGCTCCTACAATGAGCAGTTCTTC
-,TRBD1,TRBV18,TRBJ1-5,CASSPSDREPQHF,TGTGCCAGCTCACCCTCCGACAGGGAACCCCAGCATTTT
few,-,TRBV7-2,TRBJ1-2,CASSLVSYTF,TGTGCCAGCAGCTTAGTTAGCTACACCTTC
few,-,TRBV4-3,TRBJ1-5,CASSQDRDTYQPQHF,TGCGCCAGCAGCCAAGACCGGGACACATATCAGCCCCAGCATTTT
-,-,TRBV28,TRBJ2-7,CASTQGTSYEQYF,TGTGCCAGCACCCAGGGCACCTCCTACGAGCAGTACTTC
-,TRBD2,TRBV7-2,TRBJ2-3,CASSQLGRLAGADTQYF,TGTGCCAGCAGCCAATTGGGAAGGCTAGCGGGAGCGGATACGCAGTATTTT
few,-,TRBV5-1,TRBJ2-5,CASSWRGSWEIGETQYF,TGCGCCAGCAGCTGGAGAGGTTCGTGGGAGATCGGAGAGACCCAGTACTTC
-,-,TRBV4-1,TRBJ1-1,CASSQDRDTEAFF,TGCGCCAGCAGCCAAGATAGGGACACTGAAGCTTTCTTT
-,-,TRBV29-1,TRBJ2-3,CSVKHYTDTQYF,TGCAGCGTTAAACACTACACAGATACGCAGTATTTT
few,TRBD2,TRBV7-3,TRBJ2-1,CASSSTSGRANEQFF,TGTGCCAGCAGCTCCACTAGCGGGAGGGCCAATGAGCAGTTCTTC
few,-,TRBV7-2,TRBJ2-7,CASSVSSGLFYEQYF,TGTGCCAGCAGCGTGTCAAGCGGGTTGTTCTACGAGCAGTACTTC
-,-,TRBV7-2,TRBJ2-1,CASSLDAPYNEQFF,TGTGCCAGCAGCTTAGATGCGCCATACAATGAGCAGTTCTTC